The 26 T cell receptor beta chains below come from one sample, sequenced in a study of CD8+CD57+ T cells in acquired aplastic anemia. Genomic DNA constituted the template upon which TCR beta VDJ and CDR3 profiling was performed. TCRdb re-called the reads with MiXCR, one entry per CDR3 protein. The profile shows 350,000 to 450,000 distinct CDR3 sequences, around 72% of them singletons. Sequencing used sorted CD4+, CD8+, or CD8+CD57+ T cells (not recorded which) from PBMCs. Receptor source: a human donor in good health, serving as a control.

A word on this clonotype: A read error may account for a junction end that differs from germline. The genes are TRBV10-3 and TRBJ2-7, with D perhaps TRBD1 (5 bases). Per the germline V gene, CDR1 is ENHRY and CDR2 is SYGVKD. The CDR3 is made up of 14 amino acids. DNA of the CDR3: TGTGCCATCAGTGAGCAGGGCACTTCCTATGAGTACAACTTC. Its translation is CAISEQGTSYEYNF.

Concerning this clonotype: Since no conserved phenylalanine or tryptophan closes the CDR3, a read error is the likely cause. The rearrangement links TRBV10-3 to TRBJ1-1, with D unresolved. The CDR3 contains 13 residues. The V gene's germline CDR1 is ENHRY and CDR2 SYGVKD. The CDR3 protein is CVISRLQSAEAFL. For the CDR3, the DNA is TGTGTCATCAGTAGATTACAGTCCGCTGAAGCTTTCCTT.

This chain joins TRBV19 and TRBJ2-5; the D gene is possibly TRBD1 (5 bases). Germline loops: CDR1 LNHDA, CDR2 SQIVND (reference sequence). V shed 3 bases and J shed 4 bases, with 9 bases lying between them. CDR3 length equals 13 residues. CDR3 residues: CASSMGPGETQYF. CDR3 coding DNA: TGTGCCAGTAGTATGGGGCCGGGAGAGACCCAGTACTTC. The whole variable domain, remainder taken from reference TRBV19 and TRBJ2-5, is DGGITQSPKYLFRKEGQNVTLSCEQNLNHDAMYWYRQDPGQGLRLIYYSQIVNDFQKGDIAEGYSVSREKKESFPLTVTSAQKNPTAFYLCASSMGPGETQYFGPGTRLLVL.

The V gene is TRBV5-4, the J gene TRBJ2-7; 11 nucleotides match TRBD1. This CDR3 region has 14 residues. V trimming: 4 bases; J trimming: 6 bases; junction bases outside the gene matches: 6. Per the germline V gene, CDR1 is SGHNT and CDR2 is YYREEE (reference sequence). The CDR3 reads CASSRWDRGGEQYF. The CDR3, as DNA: TGTGCCAGCAGCCGATGGGACAGGGGGGGCGAGCAGTACTTC.

On this clonotype itself: A read error may be the cause here, since a much bigger clone is one base away. This chain connects TRBV12-3 or TRBV12-4 to TRBJ2-3; a possible D gene is TRBD2 (7 bases). Trimming stripped 4 bases from V and 5 bases from J, with 22 bases between. This CDR3 is built from 17 residues. This CDR3 is CASSYPQEGGHGDTQYF. The CDR3 DNA is TGTGCCAGCAGTTACCCCCAGGAGGGGGGGCACGGAGATACGCAGTATTTT.

This chain joins TRBV24-1 and TRBJ1-4, with D tentatively TRBD1 (6 bases). The CDR3 extends over 16 amino acids. Trimming stripped 9 bases from V and 7 bases from J, with 23 bases between. Per germline, CDR1 KGHDR and CDR2 SFDVKD. Here the CDR3 reads CATQGGGATFGEKLFF. The CDR3 DNA sequence: TGTGCCACCCAGGGTGGGGGCGCGACGTTCGGTGAAAAACTGTTTTTT.

This chain connects TRBV6-4 to TRBJ1-2, with D possibly TRBD1 on 6 matching bases. V was pared by 10 bases and J by 8 bases, with 20 bases between. The V gene's germline CDR1 is MRHNA and CDR2 SNTAGT. The CDR3 is 13 residues long. DNA for the CDR3: TGTGCCACCTTAAACCAGGGGAGGAAAGGCTACACCTTC. Amino acids: CATLNQGRKGYTF.

This clonotype was observed once. A read error may account for a junction end that differs from germline. In DNA form, the CDR3 reads TGTGCCAGTAGTGTCGACAGGGGGACGAATCAGCCCCTCCATTTT. Translation gives CASSVDRGTNQPLHF. The gene calls are TRBV19 and TRBJ1-6; 9 positions match TRBD1. CDR1 is LNHDA and CDR2 is SQIVND in the germline V gene (reference sequence). The CDR3 totals 15 residues.

This clonotype was seen ten or more times. The CDR3 reads CASTGIFSGNTIYF. As DNA, the CDR3 is TGTGCCAGTACCGGGATATTCTCTGGAAACACCATATATTTT. The J gene is TRBJ1-3, the V gene TRBV19; no clear D gene. V lost 7 bases to trimming and J lost 0 bases, with 10 bases between them. Looked up from germline, CDR1 is LNHDA and CDR2 is SQIVND (reference sequence). The CDR3 is made up of 14 amino acids.

The chain uses TRBV4-1 and TRBJ2-7, with 14 bases fitting TRBD2. Per the germline V gene, CDR1 is MGHRA and CDR2 is YSYEKL. The CDR3 has 17 residues. V dropped 3 bases and J dropped 4; count of bases not matched to a gene: 8. The CDR3 loop is CASSHDRTSGGKYEQYF. The CDR3 DNA reads as TGCGCCAGCAGCCACGACCGGACTAGCGGGGGGAAGTACGAGCAGTACTTC.

This clonotype was seen many times. The chain joins TRBV27 to TRBJ1-4, with 8 bases fitting TRBD1. V trimming: 8 bases; J trimming: 8 bases; junction bases outside the gene matches: 13. CDR1 MNHEY and CDR2 SMNVEV come from the germline V gene (reference sequence). The CDR3 length is 15 residues. The CDR3 DNA follows: TGTGCCAGCCGAACCTCGACAGGGGACGGGGAAAAACTGTTTTTT. As protein: CASRTSTGDGEKLFF.

This clonotype was recorded many times. The chain joins TRBV4-2 to TRBJ1-6; a possible D gene is TRBD1 (5 bases). Trimming removed 1 base at V and 6 bases at J, with 19 bases between. The CDR3 covers 18 residues. Germline CDR1 and CDR2: LGHNA and YNFKEQ. The CDR3 is CASSQVPSRGLANSPLHF. DNA for the CDR3: TGTGCCAGCAGCCAAGTCCCTTCCCGGGGCCTGGCTAATTCACCCCTCCACTTT.

The chain carries TRBV20-1 and TRBJ2-7; 8 bases agree with TRBD1. The CDR3 contains 14 residues. V lost 0 bases, J lost 1 base, and 2 bases stayed unmatched. Germline loops: CDR1 DFQATT, CDR2 SNEGSKA (reference sequence). The CDR3 loop reads CSARDGQGSYEQYF. The CDR3 DNA reads TGCAGTGCTAGAGACGGACAGGGTTCCTACGAGCAGTACTTC.

The chain employs TRBV12-3 or TRBV12-4 and TRBJ1-2; no clear D gene. Trimming cost V 1 base and J 6 bases, with 18 bases left between them. This CDR3 has 16 amino acids. Here the CDR3 reads CASSLGGKRWENGYTF. The CDR3 DNA reads TGTGCCAGCAGTTTAGGAGGGAAGAGGTGGGAGAATGGCTACACCTTC.

Points on this clonotype: Sequence at one end of the junction differs from germline and may be a read error. The V and J genes are TRBV9 and TRBJ2-6; perhaps TRBD1 as D (6 bases). The CDR3 is 12 amino acids. Germline V gene sequence: CDR1 SGDLS, CDR2 YYNGEE. CDR3 region: CASQSGDNVLTF. The CDR3 DNA reads TGTGCCAGTCAATCTGGGGACAACGTGCTGACTTTC.

At least ten counts were recorded for this clonotype. The V gene is TRBV4-1, the J gene TRBJ1-4; D is uncertain. CDR1 is MGHRA, CDR2 YSYEKL, per germline. V lost 1 base, J lost 8 bases, and 11 bases lay in between. This CDR3 is built from 14 residues. The DNA for the CDR3 is TGCGCCAGCAGCCAAGTAGTCTGGTTGGAAAAACTGTTTTTT. Translation gives CASSQVVWLEKLFF.

V is TRBV2 and J is TRBJ1-6; TRBD1 matches 9 bases. The CDR3 totals 15 residues. Germline CDR1 and CDR2: SNHLY and FYNNEI. V shed 6 bases, J shed 8 bases, and the junction held 8 bases outside the gene matches. The CDR3, as DNA: TGTGCCAGCAGGGGTGGACAGGGGACACATTCACCCCTCCACTTT. Translation: CASRGGQGTHSPLHF.

The J gene is TRBJ1-2, the V gene TRBV29-1, with TRBD1 as a possible D gene (5 bases). V lost 8 bases to trimming and J lost 7 bases, with 23 bases between them. Per the germline V gene, CDR1 is SQVTM and CDR2 is ANQGSEA. The length of the CDR3 is 14 residues. CDR3 sequence (DNA): TGCAGCAGTGCAGGCGGGGGAGCTAGCGGTGGCTACACCTTC. Translating it yields CSSAGGGASGGYTF.

This clonotype was seen a handful of times. Being one base from a much bigger clone, this may be a read error. The CDR3 end shows no conserved phenylalanine or tryptophan, and so a read error is likely. This chain links TRBV11-3 with TRBJ2-3; D might be TRBD2 (6 bases). The CDR3 length is 15 residues. The V end was cut by 5 bases, the J end by 0 bases, with 12 bases between. In germline, CDR1 is SGHNT, CDR2 YENEEA. The CDR3 sequence: CASSRGTTSTDTQYS. The CDR3 DNA reads TGTGCCAGCAGCCGCGGGACGACAAGCACAGATACGCAGTATTCT.

V usage is TRBV11-2 and J usage is TRBJ2-7, with a tentative D call TRBD2 (5 bases). Germline lookup yields CDR1 SGHAT and CDR2 FQNNGV. This CDR3 has 16 residues. V was shortened by 5 bases and J by 0 bases, with 17 bases between the two germline ends. CDR3 DNA sequence: TGTGCCAGCAGCCCACAGAGGACTCTGAGCTCCTACGAGCAGTACTTC. Amino acid sequence: CASSPQRTLSSYEQYF.

This sequence joins TRBV7-2 and TRBJ2-3; 8 bases agree with TRBD2. The germline V gene encodes CDR1 SGHTA and CDR2 FQGNSA. V dropped 6 bases and J dropped 2; count of bases not matched to a gene: 4. This CDR3 spans 14 amino acids. Here the CDR3 reads CASSTLAVTDTQYF. The CDR3 DNA is TGTGCCAGCAGTACACTAGCGGTCACAGATACGCAGTATTTT.

V usage is TRBV12-3 or TRBV12-4 and J usage is TRBJ2-3; D ambiguous. The ends were cut back, 5 bases at V and 6 bases at J, with 9 bases in the middle. CDR3 length: 12 residues. DNA of the CDR3: TGTGCCAGCAGTGTACCGCAGGATACGCAGTATTTT. Its protein product is CASSVPQDTQYF.

This clonotype has a count of ten or more. The rearrangement links TRBV29-1 to TRBJ1-5; D perhaps matches TRBD1 (6 bases). The closer fit of TRBJ2-3 to the DNA end suggests the J call may be wrong. The CDR3 runs 12 residues. Germline CDR1 is SQVTM and CDR2 is ANQGSEA. CDR3 DNA sequence: TGCAGCGTTGGTACAGGGCTACAGCCCCAGTATTTT. Its translation: CSVGTGLQPQYF.

This clonotype was seen repeatedly, ten times or more. The gene calls are TRBV6-6 and TRBJ1-4, with a possible D match to TRBD1 (5 bases). Germline assignment: CDR1 MNHNY and CDR2 SVGAGI (reference sequence). Trimming cost V 3 bases and J 8 bases, with 13 bases left between them. The CDR3 is 14 amino acids. In DNA form, the CDR3 reads TGTGCCAGCAGTTATGGAGGGGAGGGGGAAAAACTGTTTTTT. Residues: CASSYGGEGEKLFF.

This clonotype appeared a few times. The chain couples TRBV24-1 to TRBJ2-1; possibly TRBD1 or TRBD2 for D (6 bases each). The CDR3 has 13 amino acids. V lost 10 bases to trimming and J lost 5 bases, with 14 bases between them. Germline V gene data show CDR1 as KGHDR and CDR2 as SFDVKD. The CDR3 region is CATGGPLNNEQFF. The CDR3 DNA sequence: TGTGCCACAGGGGGGCCCCTGAACAATGAGCAGTTCTTC.

This clonotype occurred once. The J gene is TRBJ1-6, the V gene TRBV6-2 or TRBV6-3, with D unclear. Trimming took 4 bases from V and 6 from J, leaving 10 bases between them. The CDR3 consists of 14 residues. CDR1 and CDR2 from the germline V gene are MNHEY and SVGEGT. As DNA, the CDR3 is TGTGCCAGCAGTTTCGACGGTAGTAATTCACCCCTCCACTTT. Translated, it gives CASSFDGSNSPLHF.